The clone carrying this T cell receptor (beta chain) was seen only a few times. The antigen is undetermined. The entry originates in a study of beta chain features in type 1 diabetes. Sequencing targeted expressed TCRB transcripts, as all isolated RNA had been reverse transcribed. Method: immunoSEQ multiplex PCR; TCRdb's copy keeps in-frame clones and lacks some. The table has under 250,000 clones, approximately 11% seen once. General study findings and limits: A cDNA-based sequencing approach could over-represent cells with high TCR expression.

A heparinised blood draw that averaged around 100 mL was obtained once from each donor. CD45RO/CCR7/CD25/CD127/CD95/CD27 separated CD4+ naive, central memory, regulatory and stem cell-like memory cells by sorting. The germline gives CDR1 WSHSY, CDR2 SAAADI. V was shortened by 8 bases and J by 0 bases, with 10 bases between the two germline ends. The CDR3 has 13 residues. The source material was central memory CD4+ T cells from blood. This receptor was taken from a man in his late teens or twenties in good health. The chain links TRBV10-2 to TRBJ2-5, with a tentative D call TRBD2 (5 bases). The CDR3 sequence: CASSLDYQETQYF. CDR3 bases: TGCGCCAGCTCGTTGGACTACCAAGAGACCCAGTACTTC.